This is a list of T cell receptor beta chains from one sample in a study of cytomegalovirus exposure and HLA in healthy donors. The data were produced by immunoSEQ multiplex PCR, yet TCRdb's version contains in-frame clones alone and is incomplete. Of some 150,000 clones listed, 77% were seen once; the top ten hold roughly 1.6%. The sequenced sample was PBMCs. The receptors here all came from a female donor in good health and CMV-seronegative. The CDR3 runs from the conserved cysteine through the conserved F or W. A D gene is named only where the DNA matches it firmly. Rows may omit the clone size; those that give it use once, few, many or a size class.

few	TRBJ1-5	TRBV29-1	TRBD1	CSVLGQGSNQPQHF	TGCAGCGTTCTTGGACAGGGTAGCAATCAGCCCCAGCATTTT
few	TRBJ1-3	TRBV6-1	TRBD1	CASRDRGQSGNTIYF	TGTGCCAGCAGGGACAGGGGCCAGTCTGGAAACACCATATATTTT
NA	TRBJ1-6	TRBV6-4	NA	CARTAFPSPLHF	TGTGCCAGGACAGCCTTTCCCTCACCCCTCCACTTT
NA	TRBJ1-1	TRBV7-2	NA	CASSLPWTRGLAEAFF	TGTGCCAGCAGCTTACCATGGACTCGAGGGTTGGCTGAAGCTTTCTTT
few	TRBJ1-2	TRBV11-2	TRBD1	CASSEPGGRYGYTF	TGTGCCAGCAGCGAGCCAGGGGGCCGCTATGGCTACACCTTC
NA	TRBJ2-7	TRBV18	TRBD1	CASTPRTGDGEQYF	TGTGCCAGCACCCCCAGGACAGGGGATGGGGAGCAGTACTTC
once	TRBJ2-3	TRBV28	TRBD2	CASSSTSTSGRARDTQYF	TGTGCCAGCAGTTCCACCTCGACTAGCGGGAGGGCCAGAGATACGCAGTATTTT
NA	TRBJ1-2	TRBV25-1	TRBD1	CASSEGRDRVYGYTF	TGTGCCAGCAGTGAGGGCCGGGACAGGGTGTATGGCTACACCTTC
NA	TRBJ1-1	TRBV30	NA	CAWSTNADTEAFF	TGTGCCTGGAGTACCAATGCGGACACTGAAGCTTTCTTT
NA	TRBJ1-2	TRBV5-1	TRBD1	CASSATGTGLVSGYTF	TGCGCCAGCAGCGCAACCGGGACAGGGTTGGTGAGTGGCTACACCTTC